This passage covers 31 T cell receptor beta chains from one sample sequenced in a study of cytomegalovirus exposure and HLA in healthy donors. PCR used 60 Vbeta primers and 13 Jbeta primers. Measured with immunoSEQ multiplex PCR; TCRdb has only the in-frame clones, and not every one. The table lists about 190,000 clones, 75% to 80% of them singletons. The sequenced material came from PBMCs. The source of these receptors is a woman between 25 and 40 years old in good health and CMV-seropositive.

This clone has only a few counts. The V call is TRBV19, the J call TRBJ2-7, with a possible D match to TRBD1 (6 bases). The CDR3 has 14 residues. Germline assignment: CDR1 LNHDA and CDR2 SQIVND (reference sequence). The V end was cut by 5 bases, the J end by 2 bases, with 13 bases between. Written as DNA, the CDR3 is TGTGCCAGTAGTTCCCGGACAGCAACCTACGAGCAGTACTTC. It encodes CASSSRTATYEQYF.

The chain uses TRBV9 and TRBJ2-5; 7 nucleotides align to TRBD2. CDR1 SGDLS and CDR2 YYNGEE come from the germline V gene. The CDR3 length is 13 residues. V lost 3 bases, J lost 6 bases, and 5 bases stayed unmatched. The CDR3, as DNA: TGTGCCAGCAGCGGCGGGAGTATGAAGACCCAGTACTTC. It yields the protein CASSGGSMKTQYF.

The genes are TRBV10-2 and TRBJ1-6; 12 bases are a match to TRBD1. V trimming: 4 bases; J trimming: 8 bases; junction bases outside the gene matches: 12. The CDR3 covers 18 residues. From germline, CDR1 is WSHSY and CDR2 SAAADI. In nucleotides, the CDR3 is TGCGCCAGCAGTGTCTTACCGGGACAGGGGGCGCGGGATTCACCCCTCCACTTT. Residues: CASSVLPGQGARDSPLHF.

There are a few counts of this clone. The chain carries TRBV7-8 and TRBJ2-5, with 9 bases that match TRBD2. Matching the DNA end better, TRBJ2-7 makes the J call doubtful. The CDR3 loop spans 15 amino acids. Germline V CDR1 and CDR2: SGHVS, FQNEAQ. Here the CDR3 DNA reads TGTGCCAGCAGCTCTTTAGCGGGAGCAGCCTACGAGCAGTACTTC. It yields the protein CASSSLAGAAYEQYF.

About this clone: Sequence at one end of the junction differs from germline and may be a read error. V and J are TRBV5-5 and TRBJ1-3; 9 bases are shared with TRBD1. In germline, CDR1 is SGHKS, CDR2 YYEKEE (reference sequence). This CDR3 spans 15 amino acids. This chain's CDR3 is CASSLDRGFGNTIYF. The CDR3 DNA follows: TGTGCCAGCAGTTTGGACAGGGGATTTGGAAACACCATATATTTT.

CDR3 amino acids: CATSSERGNPSYNEQFF. The CDR3 DNA reads as TGTGCCACCAGCAGCGAGCGCGGCAACCCGTCCTACAATGAGCAGTTCTTC. The rearrangement links TRBV15 to TRBJ2-1; D is undetermined. This CDR3 is 17 amino acids long. The germline V gene encodes CDR1 LNHNV and CDR2 YYDKDF (reference sequence). V was trimmed by 3 bases and J by 1 base, leaving 16 bases between them.

V and J are TRBV27 and TRBJ2-7; D is unclear. The CDR3 is 14 residues long. Germline V gene lookup returns CDR1 MNHEY and CDR2 SMNVEV (reference sequence). V was cut by 7 bases and J by 1 base, with 14 bases left in between. In DNA form, the CDR3 reads TGTGCCAGCAAGAAATTGACGGGTTCCTACGAGCAGTACTTC. It is translated as CASKKLTGSYEQYF.

The chain recombines TRBV28 with TRBJ1-2, with TRBD1 as a possible D gene (6 bases). Germline V CDR1 and CDR2: MDHEN, SYDVKM. Trimming shortened V by 3 bases and J by 1 base, and 15 bases separated the two germline ends. This CDR3 region has 16 residues. CDR3 bases: TGTGCCAGCAGTTTGCGTTTCCGGGACATTAACTATGGCTACACCTTC. It translates to CASSLRFRDINYGYTF.

DNA of the CDR3: TGTGCCAGCTTTCGAGGGCAGAGCACTGAAGCTTTCTTT. Its translation is CASFRGQSTEAFF. The genes are TRBV6-6 and TRBJ1-1; D gene ambiguous. CDR1 MNHNY and CDR2 SVGAGI come from the germline V gene (reference sequence). V lost 8 bases and J lost 4, with 14 bases in between. This CDR3 has 13 residues.

Notes on this clone: The junction departs from germline at one end; a sequencing error may be responsible. This chain links TRBV7-7 with TRBJ2-5, with a tentative D call TRBD1 (5 bases). CDR1 is SSHAT and CDR2 is FNYEAQ in the germline V gene (reference sequence). CDR3 length equals 14 residues. CDR3: CASSLGRAGETQYF. As DNA, the CDR3 is TGTGCTAGCAGCTTAGGCAGGGCAGGGGAGACCCAGTACTTC.

The chain uses TRBV2 and TRBJ2-3; 11 bases map to TRBD2. Unmatched junction bases numbered 12, after V lost 5 bases and J lost 5 bases. Per the germline V gene, CDR1 is SNHLY and CDR2 is FYNNEI. There are 17 residues in the CDR3. DNA for the CDR3: TGTGCCAGCAGTCGTAGGGGGGTAGCGGGGGGGAGAGATACGCAGTATTTT. This codes for CASSRRGVAGGRDTQYF.

The V call is TRBV5-1, the J call TRBJ2-2; D is undetermined. The germline V gene encodes CDR1 SGHRS and CDR2 YFSETQ. V lost 2 bases to trimming and J lost 6 bases, with 8 bases between them. The CDR3 contains 13 residues. CDR3 coding DNA: TGCGCCAGCAGCTTTACTGCGTCCGGGGAGCTGTTTTTT. Its translation: CASSFTASGELFF.

This clone was seen more than once but under ten times. The rearrangement joins TRBV14 to TRBJ2-7; TRBD2 is a possible D gene (6 bases). The CDR3 consists of 14 residues. Trimming left V 0 bases short and J 3 bases short, with 9 bases between. CDR1 is SGHDN, CDR2 FVKESK, per germline. Here the CDR3 reads CASSQEGGVYEQYF. In DNA, the CDR3 is TGTGCCAGCAGCCAAGAGGGAGGTGTCTACGAGCAGTACTTC. The full variable domain, in which reference TRBV14 and TRBJ2-7 provide the parts outside the CDR3, is EAGVTQFPSHSVIEKGQTVTLRCDPISGHDNLYWYRRVMGKEIKFLLHFVKESKQDESGMPNNRFLAERTGGTYSTLKVQPAELEDSGVYFCASSQEGGVYEQYFGPGTRLTVT.

V is TRBV10-2 and J is TRBJ2-7, with D possibly being TRBD1 (6 bases). V gave up 6 bases and J gave up 7 bases, with 19 bases separating them. The CDR3 is 14 amino acids. The germline V gene encodes CDR1 WSHSY and CDR2 SAAADI. The CDR3, as DNA: TGCGCCAGCAGCGCTCTCGGGGCAGGGGAAGAGCAGTACTTC. This translates into CASSALGAGEEQYF.

The rearrangement links TRBV7-6 to TRBJ1-1; D is unresolved. This CDR3 region has 13 residues. Germline V lookup: CDR1 SGHVS, CDR2 FNYEAQ. V gave up 4 bases and J gave up 0 bases, with 6 bases separating them. CDR3 nucleotides: TGTGCCAGCAGCTCCCTTATGAACACTGAAGCTTTCTTT. Amino acids: CASSSLMNTEAFF.

The rearrangement joins TRBV29-1 to TRBJ1-1; D not certain. This CDR3 region has 11 residues. V lost 6 bases and J lost 1, with 6 bases in between. From germline, CDR1 is SQVTM and CDR2 ANQGSEA. CDR3 bases: TGCAGCGTACGTAGGAACACTGAAGCTTTCTTT. Residues: CSVRRNTEAFF.

The V gene is TRBV6-5, the J gene TRBJ1-2, with a possible D match to TRBD1 (5 bases). Germline V gene data show CDR1 as MNHEY and CDR2 as SVGAGI. The CDR3 is 14 amino acids. Between the trimmed V and J ends, which lost 4 bases and 2 bases, there was a span of 11 bases. The CDR3 loop reads CASSSWAGNYGYTF. The CDR3 coding sequence is TGTGCCAGCAGTTCGTGGGCAGGGAACTATGGCTACACCTTC.

The CDR3 reads CASSEGGRSDTQYF. The CDR3 nucleotides read TGCGCCAGCAGTGAGGGAGGGAGGTCAGATACGCAGTATTTT. The chain has TRBV10-1 and TRBJ2-3, with a tentative D call TRBD2 (6 bases). Trimming removed 2 bases from V and 4 bases from J, with 10 bases in between. CDR1 WNHNN and CDR2 SYGVQD come from the germline V gene (reference sequence). The CDR3 runs to 14 residues.

V is TRBV4-1 and J is TRBJ2-7; 10 nucleotides match TRBD1. The germline gives CDR1 MGHRA, CDR2 YSYEKL. The CDR3 covers 16 residues. J gave up 6 bases and V 1 base, and 9 bases lay outside the gene matches. CDR3 amino acids: CASSQVPGQGPGEQYF. CDR3 nucleotides: TGCGCCAGCAGCCAAGTACCGGGACAGGGGCCGGGCGAGCAGTACTTC.

The chain employs TRBV11-3 and TRBJ2-3; D remains ambiguous. Trimming took 5 bases from V and 5 from J, leaving 8 bases between them. Germline CDR1 SGHNT, CDR2 YENEEA. The CDR3 covers 12 residues. The CDR3 DNA follows: TGTGCCAGCAGCCCGGGTTTAGATACGCAGTATTTT. Amino acids: CASSPGLDTQYF. Full variable domain (rest looked up from reference TRBV11-3 and TRBJ2-3): EAGVVQSPRYKIIEKKQPVAFWCNPISGHNTLYWYLQNLGQGPELLIRYENEEAVDDSQLPKDRFSAERLKGVDSTLKIQPAELGDSAVYLCASSPGLDTQYFGPGTRLTVL.

The chain couples TRBV7-8 to TRBJ1-5; 7 nucleotides match TRBD1. Germline-derived CDR1 and CDR2 are SGHVS and FQNEAQ. Germline trimming cut 5 bases from V and 0 bases from J; bases unmatched to any gene: 4. The CDR3 covers 15 residues. CDR3 residues: CASSTQGVSNQPQHF. CDR3 nucleotide sequence: TGTGCCAGCAGCACCCAGGGGGTTAGCAATCAGCCCCAGCATTTT.

This clone came up a few times. The chain combines TRBV19 with TRBJ1-4, with 11 nucleotides matching TRBD1. Germline V gene sequence: CDR1 LNHDA, CDR2 SQIVND (reference sequence). The J segment lost 6 bases and the V segment lost 9 bases, leaving 9 bases of the junction unmatched. CDR3 size: 15 residues. The CDR3 DNA is TGTGCCAGCCAGAGGACAGGGGGCTCGGATGAAAAACTGTTTTTT. Its translation: CASQRTGGSDEKLFF.

This rearrangement joins TRBV5-1 to TRBJ2-5; TRBD2 is a possible D gene (6 bases). Looked up from germline, CDR1 is SGHRS and CDR2 is YFSETQ. Trimming took off 0 bases at V and 1 base at J, with 13 bases between the two ends. This CDR3 is 16 amino acids long. The CDR3 here is CASSLAGAGLQETQYF. CDR3 in DNA: TGCGCCAGCAGCTTGGCCGGAGCGGGCCTCCAAGAGACCCAGTACTTC.

V is TRBV19 and J is TRBJ1-4; the D gene is possibly TRBD1 (6 bases). The V end was cut by 6 bases, the J end by 4 bases, with 12 bases between. Per the germline V gene, CDR1 is LNHDA and CDR2 is SQIVND (reference sequence). The CDR3 spans 14 residues. This CDR3 reads CASRIRGNNEKLFF. The CDR3 DNA is TGTGCCAGTAGAATCAGGGGAAATAATGAAAAACTGTTTTTT.

The rearrangement links TRBV11-2 to TRBJ2-4; D is perhaps TRBD1 (6 bases). The germline gives CDR1 SGHAT, CDR2 FQNNGV. The CDR3 totals 14 residues. Trimming took 5 bases from V and 9 from J, leaving 17 bases between them. In DNA, the CDR3 is TGTGCCAGCAGCCTCTACGAGGGGGTCGGCATTCAGTACTTC. Its translation is CASSLYEGVGIQYF.

V and J are TRBV27 and TRBJ2-2; D perhaps matches TRBD1 (5 bases). This CDR3 is built from 15 residues. CDR1 is MNHEY and CDR2 is SMNVEV in the germline V gene (reference sequence). V was clipped by 5 bases and J by 5 bases, with 15 bases between them. The CDR3 DNA reads TGTGCCAGCAGTGCAATCCCCCAGGGAACCGGGGAGCTGTTTTTT. It encodes CASSAIPQGTGELFF.

The chain joins TRBV27 to TRBJ2-5; 8 positions match TRBD2. CDR1 is MNHEY, CDR2 SMNVEV, per germline (reference sequence). The J segment lost 5 bases and the V segment lost 3 bases, leaving 5 bases of the junction unmatched. The CDR3 totals 14 residues. The DNA for the CDR3 is TGTGCCAGCAGTTTCGGACTAGCTGGGGAGACCCAGTACTTC. Its translation: CASSFGLAGETQYF.

The chain has TRBV4-3 and TRBJ2-3; D unclear. Trimming removed 0 bases at V and 6 bases at J, with 13 bases between. The V gene's germline CDR1 is LGHNA and CDR2 YSLEER. The CDR3 spans 15 residues. CDR3 loop: CASSQDLRLSDTQYF. Written as DNA, the CDR3 is TGCGCCAGCAGCCAAGATCTGCGACTTTCGGATACGCAGTATTTT.

The genes are TRBV11-2 and TRBJ2-5; D might be TRBD1 (6 bases). Trimming stripped 5 bases from V and 7 bases from J, with 20 bases between. Germline V gene sequence: CDR1 SGHAT, CDR2 FQNNGV. The CDR3 extends over 15 amino acids. CDR3 sequence: CASSSLRGIRRTQYF. In DNA form, the CDR3 reads TGTGCCAGCAGCAGCCTCAGGGGAATACGGAGGACCCAGTACTTC. The full variable domain, rest sourced from reference TRBV11-2 and TRBJ2-5, is EAGVAQSPRYKIIEKRQSVAFWCNPISGHATLYWYQQILGQGPKLLIQFQNNGVVDDSQLPKDRFSAERLKGVDSTLKIQPAKLEDSAVYLCASSSLRGIRRTQYFGPGTRLLVL.

This chain joins TRBV15 and TRBJ1-6, with unresolved D. The CDR3 is made up of 18 amino acids. Germline CDR1 is LNHNV and CDR2 is YYDKDF (reference sequence). Between the trimmed V and J ends, which lost 0 bases and 4 bases, there was a span of 16 bases. CDR3 nucleotide sequence: TGTGCCACCAGCAGAGATATGAACCTTCGCCAGTATAATTCACCCCTCCACTTT. Its protein is CATSRDMNLRQYNSPLHF.

The V call is TRBV9, the J call TRBJ2-7; perhaps TRBD2 as D (6 bases). The V and J ends lost 2 bases and 4 bases respectively, with 10 bases between them. This CDR3 is 13 amino acids long. CDR1 is SGDLS, CDR2 YYNGEE, per germline. The CDR3 is CASSVGGVYEQYF. CDR3 nucleotides: TGTGCCAGCAGCGTCGGCGGGGTTTACGAGCAGTACTTC.